This section outlines one T cell receptor (beta chain) sequence together with its context. This clone showed up just once. Its cognate antigen has yet to be identified. The record has no base qualities; no much larger clone is one base away. Reading the label with the study, this specimen's time point is: baseline before oral tofacitinib. From alopecia areata patients, peripheral blood was collected along with lesional scalp punch biopsies. PBMCs were isolated by density centrifugation and stained for CD3, CD4 and CD8, and CD4+ and CD8+ T cells were sorted on a FACSAria. This entry is derived from a study of CD8+ T cells in alopecia areata (dated by TCRdb to the late 2010s). Describing the broader study: Treated patients were enrolled in an open-label pilot trial of oral tofacitinib at 5 to 10 mg twice daily for moderate-to-severe alopecia areata. Tofacitinib was administered for 6 to 18 months, and 6 months of follow-up off drug were then conducted to assess delayed response and recurrence. High-throughput TCRbeta sequencing was used to examine T cell clonal expansion in alopecia areata in both the C3H/HeJ mouse model and human patients. Human TCRbeta sequencing covered scalp tissue and sorted CD4+ and CD8+ peripheral blood T cells from patchy and totalis/universalis alopecia areata patients and healthy controls. Tofacitinib-treated patients had biopsies at baseline and at 4 and 24 weeks of treatment, with a later scalp biopsy in several patients. Scalp clonality was compared among normal scalp (n=4), patchy alopecia areata scalp (n=8), and alopecia totalis/universalis scalp (n=8). RNA was extracted with the PAXgene miRNA kit for fixed scalp, the miRNeasy kit for PBMCs, and the RNeasy kit for mouse skin. TCRbeta CDR3 regions were amplified by immunoSEQ multiplex PCR with 35 Vbeta forward and 13 Jbeta reverse primers. What the study reported, not specific to this receptor: Compared with normal scalp, lesional scalp, particularly in alopecia totalis/universalis, had higher clonality and more expanded CD8+ clones, which suggests antigenic drive. Scalp TCR repertoire analysis is complicated because resident alphabeta T cells in normal human skin are also sequenced, whereas mouse skin is dominated by gammadelta T cells. Compared with mice, TCR sequences shared between patients were less clear, possibly partly because of HLA diversity across the patient population.

Receptors were amplified or captured by the immunoSEQ multiplex PCR assay. RNA was extracted from all samples and reverse transcribed into cDNA as template for TCR sequencing. SuperScript III was used for first-strand cDNA synthesis, primed with a 2:1 mix of oligo-dT and random hexamers. A synthetic immune receptor repertoire was used to gauge amplification bias, and whatever bias remained was removed computationally. On the authors' methods: Raw reads were preprocessed to remove errors, and CDR3 was defined by IMGT conventions from the conserved cysteine to phenylalanine. Clonality was computed by normalizing Shannon entropy by log2 of the number of productive unique TCRs and subtracting the result from 1. Whether each scalp clone was CD4 or CD8 was inferred by checking scalp TCRbeta sequences against the CD4 and CD8 repertoires from sorted blood. TCRdb's version of the immuneACCESS table is confined to in-frame rearrangements and falls short of the full clone set. An unresolved V gene accounts for under half of the shortfall where checked; the remainder is of unknown origin. The V and J calls and clone size come from that table; D and trimming were worked out from the DNA. This sample holds some 200,000 clones; 50% to 60% were observed only once. The ten largest account for approximately 15% of the sample.

Trimming at the junction amounts to 5 bases on V and 4 bases on J, and the germline ends lie 14 bases apart. CDR1 and CDR2 are read off the germline V gene as SQVTM and ANQGSEA. The CDR3 holds 13 amino acids from the cysteine to the phenylalanine. Only the CDR3 DNA stays, 39 bases, in frame from base 1. The sequenced sample was CD4+ T cells sorted from blood, obtained at week 0. This sequence originates from a human donor with alopecia areata. This chain joins TRBV29-1 to TRBJ1-2; TRBD1 could be the D gene, as 5 bases match. DNA sequence: TGCAGCGTTACGGGACGGACCTCCTATGGCTACACCTTC. It is translated as CSVTGRTSYGYTF.